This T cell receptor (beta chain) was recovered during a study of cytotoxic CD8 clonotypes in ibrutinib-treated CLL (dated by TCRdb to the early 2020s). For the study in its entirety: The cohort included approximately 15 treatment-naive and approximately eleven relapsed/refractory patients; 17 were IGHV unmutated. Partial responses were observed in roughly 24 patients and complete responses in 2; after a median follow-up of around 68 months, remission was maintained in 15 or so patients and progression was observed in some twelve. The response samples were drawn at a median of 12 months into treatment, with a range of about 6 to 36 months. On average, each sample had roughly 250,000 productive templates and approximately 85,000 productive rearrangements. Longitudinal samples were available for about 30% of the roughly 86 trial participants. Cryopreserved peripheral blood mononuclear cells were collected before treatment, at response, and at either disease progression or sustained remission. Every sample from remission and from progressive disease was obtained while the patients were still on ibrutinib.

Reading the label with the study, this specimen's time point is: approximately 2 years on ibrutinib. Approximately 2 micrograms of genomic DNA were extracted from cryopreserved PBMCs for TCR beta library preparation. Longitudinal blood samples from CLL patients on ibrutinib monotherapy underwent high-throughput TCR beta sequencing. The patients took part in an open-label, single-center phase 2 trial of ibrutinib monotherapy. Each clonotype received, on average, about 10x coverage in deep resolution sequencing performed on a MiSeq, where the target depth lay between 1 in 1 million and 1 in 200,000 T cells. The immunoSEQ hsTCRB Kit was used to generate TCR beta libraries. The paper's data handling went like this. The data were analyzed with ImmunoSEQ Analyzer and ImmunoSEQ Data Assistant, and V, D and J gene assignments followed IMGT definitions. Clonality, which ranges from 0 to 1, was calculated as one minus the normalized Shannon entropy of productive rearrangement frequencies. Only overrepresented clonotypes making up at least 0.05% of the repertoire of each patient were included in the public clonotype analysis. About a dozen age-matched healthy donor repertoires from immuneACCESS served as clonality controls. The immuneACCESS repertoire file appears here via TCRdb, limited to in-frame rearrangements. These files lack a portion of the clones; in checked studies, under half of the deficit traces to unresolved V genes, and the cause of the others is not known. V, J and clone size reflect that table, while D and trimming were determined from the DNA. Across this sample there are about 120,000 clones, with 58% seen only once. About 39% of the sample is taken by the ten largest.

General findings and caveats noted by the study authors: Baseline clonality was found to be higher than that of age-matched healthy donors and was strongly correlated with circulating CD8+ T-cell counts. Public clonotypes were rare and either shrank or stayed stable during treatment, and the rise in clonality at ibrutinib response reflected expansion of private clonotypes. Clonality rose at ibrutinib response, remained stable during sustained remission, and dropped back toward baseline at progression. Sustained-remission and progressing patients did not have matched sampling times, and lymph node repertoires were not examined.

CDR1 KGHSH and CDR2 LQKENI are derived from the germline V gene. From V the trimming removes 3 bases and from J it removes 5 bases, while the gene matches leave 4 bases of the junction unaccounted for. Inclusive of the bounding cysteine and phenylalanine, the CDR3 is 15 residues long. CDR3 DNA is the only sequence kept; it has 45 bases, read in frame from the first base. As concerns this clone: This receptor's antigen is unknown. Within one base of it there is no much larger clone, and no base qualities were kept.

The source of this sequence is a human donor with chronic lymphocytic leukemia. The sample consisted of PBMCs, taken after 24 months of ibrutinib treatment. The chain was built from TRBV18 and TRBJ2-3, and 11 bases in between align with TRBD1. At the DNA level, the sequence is TGTGCCAGCTCACCTAGGACAGGGGGCGGAGATACGCAGTATTTT. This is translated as CASSPRTGGGDTQYF.